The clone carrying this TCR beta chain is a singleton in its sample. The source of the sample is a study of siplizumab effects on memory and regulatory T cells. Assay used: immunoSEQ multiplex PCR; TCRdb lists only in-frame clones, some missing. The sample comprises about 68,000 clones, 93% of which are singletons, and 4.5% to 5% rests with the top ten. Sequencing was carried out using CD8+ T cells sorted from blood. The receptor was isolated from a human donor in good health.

In DNA, the CDR3 is TGTGCCAGCAGCGGCCTTGGGAGCGGGGGTCCCCCCGGGGAGCTGTTTTTT. Residues: CASSGLGSGGPPGELFF. The rearrangement links TRBV9 to TRBJ2-2; 8 bases are a match to TRBD2. The CDR3 covers 17 residues. The germline CDR1 and CDR2 sequences are SGDLS and YYNGEE. J gave up 6 bases and V 3 bases, and 13 bases lay outside the gene matches.